These 17 T cell receptor beta chains share one sample of origin, sequenced in a study of control samples from healthy donors and cancer patients. Clones were read by immunoSEQ multiplex PCR, and TCRdb kept only the in-frame ones, dropping some. The sample has tens of thousands of clones, 70% to 90% seen once; the top ten hold 7.2%. The sequenced sample was blood. Receptor source: a man in his forties or fifties in good health.

The rearrangement uses TRBV7-2 and TRBJ2-6; D remains ambiguous. The V end lost 1 base, the J end lost 0 bases, and 1 base lay between the germline ends. CDR3 length: 14 residues. Germline V gene sequence: CDR1 SGHTA, CDR2 FQGNSA. This CDR3 is CASSLVSGANVLTF. The CDR3 DNA is TGTGCCAGCAGCTTAGTCTCTGGGGCCAACGTCCTGACTTTC.

The chain combines TRBV7-9 with TRBJ2-7; D might be TRBD1 or TRBD2, each matching 7 bases. The CDR3 has 13 amino acids. Per germline, CDR1 SEHNR and CDR2 FQNEAQ (reference sequence). Deletions cut 7 bases from V and 6 bases from J, with 16 bases between. For the CDR3, the DNA is TGTGCCAGCAAATGGGAGGGGGCCTCCGAGCAGTACTTC. Amino acid sequence: CASKWEGASEQYF.

A single count supports this clone. This chain connects TRBV10-3 to TRBJ2-7; 14 nucleotides agree with TRBD2. V trimming: 3 bases; J trimming: 0 bases; junction bases outside the gene matches: 4. The V gene's germline CDR1 is ENHRY and CDR2 SYGVKD. CDR3 length equals 17 residues. The CDR3 is CAISEGTSGGLSYEQYF. CDR3 nucleotides: TGTGCCATCAGTGAAGGGACTAGCGGGGGACTCTCCTACGAGCAGTACTTC.

V is TRBV10-3 and J is TRBJ2-7; 10 nucleotides line up with TRBD2. V was clipped by 0 bases and J by 2 bases; unmatched bases: 7. CDR3 length: 17 residues. Germline V gives CDR1 ENHRY, CDR2 SYGVKD. In nucleotides, the CDR3 is TGTGCCATCAGTGAGTCGTCTAGCGGGGGACTAACCTACGAGCAGTACTTC. It is translated as CAISESSSGGLTYEQYF.

The chain carries TRBV2 and TRBJ2-5, with 9 bases matching TRBD2. The germline CDR1 and CDR2 sequences are SNHLY and FYNNEI. CDR3 length equals 15 residues. The V and J ends lost 5 bases and 2 bases, in that order; junction bases with no gene match: 6. The CDR3, as DNA: TGTGCCAGCAGTCTAGCGGGGTGGCGACAAGAGACCCAGTACTTC. Amino acids: CASSLAGWRQETQYF.

This chain uses TRBV18 with TRBJ1-2; possible D gene TRBD1, 5 bases. The CDR3 loop spans 17 amino acids. Germline CDR1 and CDR2: KGHSH and LQKENI. The V end was cut by 6 bases, the J end by 4 bases, with 24 bases between. The CDR3 DNA is TGTGCCAGCTCGATACTGAGGGACCCCCGGAGGCCCTATGGCTACACCTTC. Translation gives CASSILRDPRRPYGYTF.

V is TRBV30 and J is TRBJ2-3; D assignment may be TRBD1 or TRBD2 (5 bases each). There are 16 residues in the CDR3. Germline V gene lookup returns CDR1 GTSNPN and CDR2 SVGIG (reference sequence). Between the trimmed V and J ends, which lost 6 bases and 0 bases, there was a span of 19 bases. The CDR3 is CACPGPAQLSTDTQYF. The CDR3 DNA reads TGTGCCTGCCCGGGACCAGCGCAATTAAGCACAGATACGCAGTATTTT.

The CDR3 sequence is CASSSLRRPVYF. For the CDR3, the DNA is TGTGCCAGCAGTTCGTTGAGGAGGCCAGTATATTTT. The chain employs TRBV12-3 or TRBV12-4 and TRBJ1-3; D is uncertain. V lost 4 bases and J lost 14, with 15 bases in between. This CDR3 region has 12 residues.

The chain links TRBV7-2 to TRBJ1-5, with a weak D call TRBD1 (6 bases). The CDR3 has 15 amino acids. Germline lookup yields CDR1 SGHTA and CDR2 FQGNSA. With 5 bases removed from V and 6 bases from J, the gap between germline ends came to 17 bases. The CDR3 DNA reads TGTGCCAGCAGCCCCGAGTGGGGGGCAAGTCAGCCCCAGCATTTT. As protein: CASSPEWGASQPQHF.

This CDR3 is CASRPPTSGGTGELFF. CDR3 in DNA: TGTGCCAGCAGACCCCCGACTAGCGGGGGGACCGGGGAGCTGTTTTTT. The chain couples TRBV6-6 to TRBJ2-2; TRBD2 matches 13 bases. The CDR3 totals 16 residues. The V gene's germline CDR1 is MNHNY and CDR2 SVGAGI (reference sequence). The trim removed 6 bases at V and 5 bases at J, leaving 6 bases unmatched.

This clone was found a few times. This chain uses TRBV2 with TRBJ2-7; D gene unclear. V was trimmed by 4 bases and J by 0 bases, leaving 16 bases between them. CDR3 length: 16 amino acids. Germline V gene sequence: CDR1 SNHLY, CDR2 FYNNEI. DNA of the CDR3: TGTGCCAGCAGTGGGATAAGGGCAAGAGGCTCCTACGAGCAGTACTTC. It encodes CASSGIRARGSYEQYF.

The chain joins TRBV13 to TRBJ1-5, with 7 bases lining up with TRBD1. V trimming: 4 bases; J trimming: 0 bases; junction bases outside the gene matches: 6. There are 16 residues in the CDR3. The V gene's germline CDR1 is PRHDT and CDR2 FYEKMQ (reference sequence). The CDR3 is CASSSSGTDSNQPQHF. CDR3 bases: TGTGCCAGCAGCTCATCCGGGACAGATAGCAATCAGCCCCAGCATTTT.

This clone was observed a single time. This chain links TRBV3-1 (or the pseudogene TRBV3-2) with TRBJ1-6; D perhaps matches TRBD1 (6 bases). CDR1 LGHDT and CDR2 YNNKEL come from the germline V gene (reference sequence). Trimming pared 0 bases from V and 9 bases from J, leaving 12 bases between. There are 15 residues in the CDR3. CDR3 sequence (DNA): TGTGCCAGCAGCCAAGAGAGGACGACAGGTTCACCCCTCCACTTT. Its translation: CASSQERTTGSPLHF.

The chain combines TRBV3-1 (or the pseudogene TRBV3-2) with TRBJ2-1; 9 bases align to TRBD2. V was clipped by 4 bases and J by 6 bases; unmatched bases: 7. This CDR3 comprises 15 residues. Per germline, CDR1 LGHDT and CDR2 YNNKEL (reference sequence). The CDR3, as DNA: TGTGCCAGCAGCCCCCGCGCTAGCGGGGCCAATGAGCAGTTCTTC. Translated, it gives CASSPRASGANEQFF.

This chain's CDR3 is CASSTVSGNTIYF. In DNA form, the CDR3 reads TGTGCCAGCAGTACGGTGTCTGGAAACACCATATATTTT. V usage is TRBV6-5 and J usage is TRBJ1-3, with D unresolved. Germline CDR1 MNHEY, CDR2 SVGAGI. CDR3 size: 13 residues. Trimming stripped 5 bases from V and 1 base from J, with 6 bases between.

The chain employs TRBV3-1 (or the pseudogene TRBV3-2) and TRBJ2-1; 12 nucleotides line up with TRBD1. The germline V gene has CDR1 LGHDT and CDR2 YNNKEL (reference sequence). Unmatched junction bases numbered 7, after V lost 2 bases and J lost 5 bases. The CDR3 totals 17 residues. CDR3 region: CASSQPPGDRGHNEQFF. The CDR3 bases are TGTGCCAGCAGCCAACCCCCTGGGGACAGGGGGCACAATGAGCAGTTCTTC.

This chain's CDR3 is CASSTITGEEKLFF. The CDR3 DNA follows: TGTGCCAGCAGCACCATCACCGGGGAAGAAAAACTGTTTTTT. The rearrangement links TRBV5-6 to TRBJ1-4; D uncertain. The CDR3 runs 14 residues. V gave up 4 bases and J gave up 8 bases, with 15 bases separating them. Germline V gene lookup returns CDR1 SGHDT and CDR2 YYEEEE.